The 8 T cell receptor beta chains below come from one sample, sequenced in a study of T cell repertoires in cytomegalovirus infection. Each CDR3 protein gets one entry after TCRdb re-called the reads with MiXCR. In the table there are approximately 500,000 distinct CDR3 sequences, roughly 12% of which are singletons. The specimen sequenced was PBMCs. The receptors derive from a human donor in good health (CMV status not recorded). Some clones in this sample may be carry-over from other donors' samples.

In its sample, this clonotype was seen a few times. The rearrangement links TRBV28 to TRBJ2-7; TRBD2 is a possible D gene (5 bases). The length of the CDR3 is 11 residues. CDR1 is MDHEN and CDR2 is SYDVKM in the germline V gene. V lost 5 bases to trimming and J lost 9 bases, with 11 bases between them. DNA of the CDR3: TGTGCCAGCAGTAACAACGGAGGGCAGTACTTC. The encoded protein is CASSNNGGQYF.

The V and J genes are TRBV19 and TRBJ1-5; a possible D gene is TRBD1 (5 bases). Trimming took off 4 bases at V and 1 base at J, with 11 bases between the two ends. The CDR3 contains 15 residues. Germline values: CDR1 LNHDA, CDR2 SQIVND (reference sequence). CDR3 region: CASSRRDSSNQPQHF. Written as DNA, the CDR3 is TGTGCCAGTAGTAGGAGGGACTCAAGCAATCAGCCCCAGCATTTT.

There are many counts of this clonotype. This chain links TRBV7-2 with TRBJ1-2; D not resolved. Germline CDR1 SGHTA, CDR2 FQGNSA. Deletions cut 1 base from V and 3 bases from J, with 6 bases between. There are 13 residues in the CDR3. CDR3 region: CASSLVLDYGYTF. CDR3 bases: TGTGCCAGCAGCTTAGTCCTCGACTATGGCTACACCTTC. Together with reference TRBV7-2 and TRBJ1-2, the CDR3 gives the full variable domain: GAGVSQSPSNKVTEKGKDVELRCDPISGHTALYWYRQSLGQGLEFLIYFQGNSAPDKSGLPSDRFSAERTGGSVSTLTIQRTQQEDSAVYLCASSLVLDYGYTFGSGTRLTVV.

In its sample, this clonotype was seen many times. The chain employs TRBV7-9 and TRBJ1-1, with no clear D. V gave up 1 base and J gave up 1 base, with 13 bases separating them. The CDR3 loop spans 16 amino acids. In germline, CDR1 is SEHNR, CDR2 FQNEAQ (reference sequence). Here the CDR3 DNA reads TGTGCCAGCAGCTTAGGAGCTGTGGGCGGGAACACTGAAGCTTTCTTT. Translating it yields CASSLGAVGGNTEAFF.

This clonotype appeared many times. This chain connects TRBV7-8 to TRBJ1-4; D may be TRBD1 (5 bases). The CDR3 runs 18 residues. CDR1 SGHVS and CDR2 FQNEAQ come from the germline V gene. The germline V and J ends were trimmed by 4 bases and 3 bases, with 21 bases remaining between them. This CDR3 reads CASSSPRVRESANEKLFF. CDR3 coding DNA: TGTGCCAGCAGCTCACCCAGGGTACGAGAGTCGGCTAATGAAAAACTGTTTTTT.

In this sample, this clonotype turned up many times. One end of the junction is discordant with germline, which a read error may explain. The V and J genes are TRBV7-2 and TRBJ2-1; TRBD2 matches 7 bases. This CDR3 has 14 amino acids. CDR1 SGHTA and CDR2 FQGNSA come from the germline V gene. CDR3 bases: TGTGCCAGCAGCCGGGAGGTCTCCCACAATGAGCAGTTCTTC. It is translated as CASSREVSHNEQFF. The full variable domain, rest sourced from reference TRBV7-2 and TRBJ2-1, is GAGVSQSPSNKVTEKGKDVELRCDPISGHTALYWYRQSLGQGLEFLIYFQGNSAPDKSGLPSDRFSAERTGGSVSTLTIQRTQQEDSAVYLCASSREVSHNEQFFGPGTRLTVL.

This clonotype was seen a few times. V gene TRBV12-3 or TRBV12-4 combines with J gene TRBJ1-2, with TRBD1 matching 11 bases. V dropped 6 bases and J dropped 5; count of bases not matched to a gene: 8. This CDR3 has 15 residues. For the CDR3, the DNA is TGTGCCAGCAGAAACCGGGACAGGGGGACGTATGGCTACACCTTC. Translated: CASRNRDRGTYGYTF.

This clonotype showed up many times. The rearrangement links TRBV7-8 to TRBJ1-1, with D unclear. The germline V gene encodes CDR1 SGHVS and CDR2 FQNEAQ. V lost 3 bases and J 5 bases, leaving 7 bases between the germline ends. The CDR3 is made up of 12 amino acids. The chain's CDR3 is CASSFFGTEAFF. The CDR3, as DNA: TGTGCCAGCAGCTTTTTTGGGACTGAAGCTTTCTTT.